This TCR beta chain was profiled in a study of T cells in Graves' hyperthyroidism and ophthalmopathy. Regarding the study as a whole: Researchers found most expanded thyroid clonotypes above 0.001 in blood as well. Model predictions of ophthalmopathy came a median 6.5 months before onset.

The CDR3 extends over 15 amino acids. Trimming pared 2 bases from V and 3 bases from J, leaving 17 bases between. CDR1 and CDR2 (germline): DFQATT, SNEGSKA (reference sequence). Stable Graves' hyperthyroidism meant no ophthalmopathy progression within 18 months. The patients, who ranged from 18 to 65 in age, presented with newly diagnosed hyperthyroidism lasting under 2 months. This clonotype was observed a handful of times. Its antigen is as yet unknown. It was RNA transcripts that yielded the amplified TCR beta CDR3 regions. TCR CDR3 regions were first amplified by RT-PCR with HTBI primers. TCRdb used MiXCR to reprocess the multiplex PCR reads, holding one entry per CDR3 protein. The repertoire holds about 840,000 distinct CDR3 sequences, roughly 40% seen once, with 8.9% in the top ten.

The source of this sequence is a man aged 18 to 35 with Graves' hyperthyroidism. The chain combines TRBV20-1 with TRBJ2-7; possible D gene TRBD2, 6 bases. What was sequenced was blood. The chain's CDR3 is CSARPRGRRNYEQYF. CDR3 bases: TGCAGTGCTAGACCGCGGGGTCGAAGGAACTACGAGCAGTACTTC.